This entry is about one T cell receptor beta chain. As yet, its antigen is unknown. The source of the sample is a study of high-grade serous ovarian cancer treatment subgroups. Study information: Mean per sample: around 14,000 reads, more than 6,500 unique TCR beta rearrangements. Study-wide results and limits: Tumors within one patient showed repertoire similarity of about 0.095 to 0.85. CDR1 and CDR2 were left unanalyzed; analyses focused on CDR3. These tumor repertoires lack spatial information from bulk sequencing.

Tumor samples were taken before definitive surgery or chemotherapy. Clones were sequenced by immunoSEQ multiplex PCR, and TCRdb holds only the in-frame ones, with some missing. The sample lists about 7,700 clones, just over 70% occurring once. The CDR3 covers 16 residues. The germline gives CDR1 SGHVS, CDR2 FQNEAQ. With 5 bases clipped from V and 8 bases from J, the junction kept 15 bases outside the gene matches. The chain joins TRBV7-8 to TRBJ2-1; 7 nucleotides align to TRBD2. This receptor was taken from a human donor with high-grade serous ovarian cancer. Material: tumor tissue. The DNA of the CDR3 is TGTGCCAGCAGCCCAACCCTTCAGAGCGGGAAAGATGAGCAGTTCTTC. Translating it yields CASSPTLQSGKDEQFF.